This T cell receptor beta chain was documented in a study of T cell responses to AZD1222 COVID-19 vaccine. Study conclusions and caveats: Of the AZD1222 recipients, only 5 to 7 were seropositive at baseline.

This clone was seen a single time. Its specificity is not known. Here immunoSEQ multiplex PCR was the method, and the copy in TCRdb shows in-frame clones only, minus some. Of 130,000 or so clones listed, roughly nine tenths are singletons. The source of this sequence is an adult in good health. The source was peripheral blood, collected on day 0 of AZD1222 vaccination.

CDR3 DNA: TGTGCCAGCAGTTACAGGGCCGCGAGTGAAAAACTGTTTTTT. Encoded protein: CASSYRAASEKLFF. The chain employs TRBV7-9 and TRBJ1-4, with a possible D match to TRBD1 (6 bases). Per germline, CDR1 SEHNR and CDR2 FQNEAQ (reference sequence). The ends were cut back, 6 bases at V and 7 bases at J, with 15 bases in the middle. The CDR3 is 14 residues long. Full variable domain (remainder filled in from reference TRBV7-9 and TRBJ1-4): DTGVSQNPRHKITKRGQNVTFRCDPISEHNRLYWYRQTLGQGPEFLTYFQNEAQLEKSRLLSDRFSAERPKGSFSTLEIQRTEQGDSAMYLCASSYRAASEKLFFGSGTQLSVL.